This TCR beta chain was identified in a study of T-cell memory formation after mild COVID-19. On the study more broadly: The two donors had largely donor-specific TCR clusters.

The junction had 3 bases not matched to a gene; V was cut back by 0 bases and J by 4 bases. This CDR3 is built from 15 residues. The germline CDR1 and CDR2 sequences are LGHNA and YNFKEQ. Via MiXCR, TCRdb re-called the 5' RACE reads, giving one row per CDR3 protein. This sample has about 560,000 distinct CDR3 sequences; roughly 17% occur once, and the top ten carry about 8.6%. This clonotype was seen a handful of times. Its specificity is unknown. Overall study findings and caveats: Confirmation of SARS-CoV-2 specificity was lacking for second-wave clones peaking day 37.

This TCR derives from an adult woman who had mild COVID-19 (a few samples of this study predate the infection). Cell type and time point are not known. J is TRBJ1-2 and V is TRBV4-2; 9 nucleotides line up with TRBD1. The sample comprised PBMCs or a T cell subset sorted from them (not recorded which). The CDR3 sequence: CASSQDRDRVYGYTF. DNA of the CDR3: TGTGCCAGCAGCCAAGACCGGGACAGGGTCTATGGCTACACCTTC.